Described below is a single TCR beta chain sequence and its context. The antigen is not known. This sample stems from a study of cytomegalovirus exposure and HLA in healthy donors. Use of 60 Vbeta and 13 Jbeta primers characterized the PCR. Authors' processing steps: In a later analysis, the count reached some 75 million unique TCR beta chains, with around 10 million shared. Clones were sequenced by immunoSEQ multiplex PCR, and TCRdb holds only the in-frame ones, with some missing. V and J calls and clone size are copied from that table; D and trimming were computed from the DNA. This sample has 100,000 or so clones, with around 80% found just once. Overall study findings and caveats: Presence/absence analyses rested on an assumption that sequencing depth was roughly uniform across donors. Earlier analysis found most TCR beta V segments productive about 90% or about 30% of the time. Altogether, 164 TCR beta chains were recorded as cytomegalovirus-associated.

The clonotype was recovered from a man aged 25 to 40 in good health and CMV-seronegative. Sequencing was carried out using PBMCs.

CDR3 amino acids: CASSVGNSETQYF. CDR3 bases: TGTGCCAGCAGCGTAGGTAACTCGGAGACCCAGTACTTC. The chain recombines TRBV9 with TRBJ2-5, with no clear D. This CDR3 comprises 13 residues. Trimming removed 0 bases at V and 5 bases at J, with 8 bases between. Germline V gives CDR1 SGDLS, CDR2 YYNGEE.